The clone carrying this TCR beta chain was recorded many times. Its cognate antigen is unknown. The V end was cut by 1 base, the J end by 2 bases, with 9 bases between. The CDR3 covers 14 residues. Germline CDR1 MGHDK, CDR2 SYGVNS. RNA transcripts provided the template for amplifying TCR beta CDR3 regions. RT-PCR was first run with HTBI primers, then multiplex PCR in a second round. MiXCR, applied by TCRdb to the multiplex PCR reads, yields one record per CDR3 protein. There are 350,000 to 450,000 distinct CDR3 sequences in the sample; around 18% occur only once, and roughly 1.4% lies in the top ten. Pregnancy or lactation, uncontrolled infections and other autoimmune diseases were grounds for excluding patients. The PBMCs had their origin in less than 13 ml of fresh peripheral blood. This entry is derived from a study of Graves' ophthalmopathy and Graves' hyperthyroidism. Study conclusions and caveats: In blood, most expanded thyroid clonotypes above 0.001 frequency were also detected.

The clonotype was recovered from a woman between 18 and 29 years old with Graves' ophthalmopathy. This chain joins TRBV25-1 and TRBJ2-7; D is undetermined. The sample was peripheral blood. CDR3 in DNA: TGTGCCAGCAGTGAATTGGTCAAACCCTACGAGCAGTACTTC. Translating gives CASSELVKPYEQYF.